Listed here is a single T cell receptor beta chain. No antigen is known for it. V was pared by 3 bases and J by 1 base, with 18 bases between. Per the germline V gene, CDR1 is SGHAT and CDR2 is FQNNGV. The CDR3 length is 17 residues. This specimen belongs to a study of cytomegalovirus exposure and HLA in healthy donors. As for the study in general: Earlier findings included roughly 120 million unique TCR beta sequences obtained from 180 million or so T cells. Study results and caveats: A likely sequencing artifact accounted for one observed cluster of highly shared sequence variants. Some public TCRs appeared in many individuals, while most sequences were rare.

It was with 60 Vbeta and 13 Jbeta primers that the PCR ran. Assay used: immunoSEQ multiplex PCR; TCRdb lists only in-frame clones, some missing. The data show 150,000 to 200,000 clones, over 75% seen once. The J gene is TRBJ1-1, the V gene TRBV11-2; no firm D call. The clonotype comes from a woman in her thirties in good health and CMV-seronegative. Sequences were obtained from PBMCs. The CDR3 DNA follows: TGTGCCAGCAGCTTCGGTATACGGGGAGCGGCGAACACTGAAGCTTTCTTT. Encoded protein: CASSFGIRGAANTEAFF. Full variable domain (rest looked up from reference TRBV11-2 and TRBJ1-1): EAGVAQSPRYKIIEKRQSVAFWCNPISGHATLYWYQQILGQGPKLLIQFQNNGVVDDSQLPKDRFSAERLKGVDSTLKIQPAKLEDSAVYLCASSFGIRGAANTEAFFGQGTRLTVV.